The source of this T cell receptor (beta chain) is a study of cytomegalovirus exposure and HLA in healthy donors. 60 Vbeta and 13 Jbeta primers were used in PCR. The table came from immunoSEQ multiplex PCR; TCRdb's copy has only in-frame clones and leaves some out. The ten top clones account for approximately 4.6%, within a sample of 77,000 or so clones. Germline CDR1 SGDLS, CDR2 YYNGEE. CDR3 length equals 15 residues. V lost 4 bases to trimming and J lost 5 bases, with 18 bases between them. The chain carries TRBV9 and TRBJ1-2; D call uncertain. The sequence was obtained from a man aged 25 to 40 in good health and CMV-seronegative. The sample taken for sequencing was PBMCs. For the CDR3, the DNA is TGTGCCAGCAGCCCCCAAGTCAGGCCGGATTATGGCTACACCTTC. It yields the protein CASSPQVRPDYGYTF. The entire variable domain, with the rest obtained from reference TRBV9 and TRBJ1-2, is as follows: DSGVTQTPKHLITATGQRVTLRCSPRSGDLSVYWYQQSLDQGLQFLIQYYNGEERAKGNILERFSAQQFPDLHSELNLSSLELGDSALYFCASSPQVRPDYGYTFGSGTRLTVV.